Reported below is one T cell receptor beta chain. This clonotype showed up just a few times. Its specific antigen is unknown. No qualities accompany the bases; no much larger clone lies one base away. The data stem from a study of blood T cells in healthy people across ages (dated by TCRdb to between 2014 and 2016). For context, the study as a whole: In model experiments, roughly one uniquely barcoded TCR beta cDNA molecule per two T cells was captured by template switching. Using deep sequencing normalized with unique cDNA molecular identifiers, the study measured how TCR beta repertoire diversity changes with age. The donors were divided into four age groups: young (average about 15 years), middle-aged (about 39), aged (around 59) and long-lived (about 90). To avoid experimental bias, donors of different ages were distributed randomly across sequencing lanes. Two additional independent replicas of 1 million unique cDNA reads from the same blood draw were analyzed for two donors (one aged 18 to 29 and one aged 80 or older).

CDR1 and CDR2, looked up from the germline V gene (reference sequence), are DFQATT and SNEGSKA. The CDR3, cysteine through phenylalanine, is 14 amino acids long. Only the CDR3 DNA stays, 42 bases, in frame from base 1. V is shortened by 3 bases, J by 2 bases, and the region joining them spans 11 bases. Receptor libraries were prepared by 5' RACE. Sequenced using an Illumina HiSeq 2500. A second roughly 6 to 12 cycle PCR used a sample-barcoded 5' primer and a J-beta primer mix. Each TCR beta cDNA molecule received a unique molecular identifier from a template-switch 5' adaptor carrying 12 random nucleotides. At least 2.5 million CDR3-containing paired-end reads were obtained from each sample. First-strand cDNA was synthesized from all RNA with the Mint cDNA synthesis kit, primed by a TRBC-specific oligonucleotide. Following uracil-DNA glycosylase treatment, a first 18-cycle PCR with universal primers M1SS and BC2_uni_R was performed on all cDNA. In the original analysis: For normalization, 1 million high-quality reads were randomly selected from each sample, with every read carrying a distinct molecular identifier. Instead of being binned into consensus sequences, reads that shared molecular identifiers were thrown out. CDR3 identification, clonotype clustering and error correction used MiTCR with a Q25 quality threshold and the strictest error-elimination algorithm. A nonparametric unseen species model with Euler transformation was used to estimate lower-bound total TCR beta diversity. TCRdb's own reprocessing of the public reads used fastp at Q25 and MiXCR and kept productive beta chains. Each CDR3 protein appears once, grouped with its most common genes and DNA. V and J calls and clone size were set by TCRdb, not the authors. Recorded for this sample are fewer than 950,000 distinct CDR3 sequences; 35% to 40% of them occurred a single time. Roughly 13% of the sample is held by the ten biggest clonotypes.

The full study reports these points: Estimates of total diversity based on one million sequenced T cells were regarded as lower bounds and as underestimates. Compared with the aged group, the long-lived group had more naive CD4+ T cells, fewer expanded clones and increased TCR diversity, suggesting age selection. Since profiling was done on bulk unsorted PBMCs, naive and antigen-experienced compartments could not be conclusively compared. There was a strong correlation between observed TCR beta diversity and the percentage of naive T cells measured by flow cytometry. As age increased, observed TCR beta diversity per million T cells dropped in a roughly linear way, and a significant reduction was already evident by age about 40. Because donor CMV infection status was unknown, age-related changes in expanded clonotypes were potentially confounded.

The donors were around 39 Caucasian individuals from Russia, aged roughly 6 to 100 years, who were systemically healthy. Each donor gave 9 to 10 milliliters of peripheral blood, collected into EDTA-treated Vacutainer tubes. Ficoll-Paque density-gradient centrifugation was used to isolate PBMCs, with at least 6.5 million per sample. Total RNA was extracted from PBMCs with Trizol reagent, with at least 5 micrograms obtained per sample. For every donor, flow cytometry on a PBMC aliquot measured the percentage of naive CD45RAhigh/CD27high T cells. This TCR was recovered from a young man in good health. Material: blood. The V gene is TRBV20-1 and the J gene is TRBJ1-5; TRBD1 could be the D gene, as 5 bases match. Here is the DNA: TGCAGTGCTAGTTCCAGGGTAGGCAATCAGCCCCAGCATTTT. Its coded protein is CSASSRVGNQPQHF.